This T cell receptor (beta chain) was profiled in a study of T cell responses to AZD1222 COVID-19 vaccine. As regards this clone: Its antigen remains unidentified.

Profiled with immunoSEQ multiplex PCR; TCRdb holds only in-frame clones, not every one. The sample lists 150,000 to 200,000 clones; around 94% were seen once. Study-wide points: Among those given AZD1222, only six were seropositive at baseline. The donor group comprised mostly white British people and more females; the analysis possibly underestimated clonal diversity. Repertoires were sampled only after the peak T cell response.

The CDR3 sequence is 14 residues long. Germline V lookup: CDR1 LGHDT, CDR2 YNNKEL (reference sequence). Trimming shortened V by 0 bases and J by 9 bases, and 14 bases separated the two germline ends. The source was peripheral blood, collected on day 0 of AZD1222 vaccination. This TCR was recovered from an adult in good health. V is TRBV3-1 (or the pseudogene TRBV3-2) and J is TRBJ1-2; D ambiguous. The DNA for the CDR3 is TGTGCCAGCAGCCAAGAATTCAGGAAGCACCGCTACACCTTC. Protein: CASSQEFRKHRYTF.